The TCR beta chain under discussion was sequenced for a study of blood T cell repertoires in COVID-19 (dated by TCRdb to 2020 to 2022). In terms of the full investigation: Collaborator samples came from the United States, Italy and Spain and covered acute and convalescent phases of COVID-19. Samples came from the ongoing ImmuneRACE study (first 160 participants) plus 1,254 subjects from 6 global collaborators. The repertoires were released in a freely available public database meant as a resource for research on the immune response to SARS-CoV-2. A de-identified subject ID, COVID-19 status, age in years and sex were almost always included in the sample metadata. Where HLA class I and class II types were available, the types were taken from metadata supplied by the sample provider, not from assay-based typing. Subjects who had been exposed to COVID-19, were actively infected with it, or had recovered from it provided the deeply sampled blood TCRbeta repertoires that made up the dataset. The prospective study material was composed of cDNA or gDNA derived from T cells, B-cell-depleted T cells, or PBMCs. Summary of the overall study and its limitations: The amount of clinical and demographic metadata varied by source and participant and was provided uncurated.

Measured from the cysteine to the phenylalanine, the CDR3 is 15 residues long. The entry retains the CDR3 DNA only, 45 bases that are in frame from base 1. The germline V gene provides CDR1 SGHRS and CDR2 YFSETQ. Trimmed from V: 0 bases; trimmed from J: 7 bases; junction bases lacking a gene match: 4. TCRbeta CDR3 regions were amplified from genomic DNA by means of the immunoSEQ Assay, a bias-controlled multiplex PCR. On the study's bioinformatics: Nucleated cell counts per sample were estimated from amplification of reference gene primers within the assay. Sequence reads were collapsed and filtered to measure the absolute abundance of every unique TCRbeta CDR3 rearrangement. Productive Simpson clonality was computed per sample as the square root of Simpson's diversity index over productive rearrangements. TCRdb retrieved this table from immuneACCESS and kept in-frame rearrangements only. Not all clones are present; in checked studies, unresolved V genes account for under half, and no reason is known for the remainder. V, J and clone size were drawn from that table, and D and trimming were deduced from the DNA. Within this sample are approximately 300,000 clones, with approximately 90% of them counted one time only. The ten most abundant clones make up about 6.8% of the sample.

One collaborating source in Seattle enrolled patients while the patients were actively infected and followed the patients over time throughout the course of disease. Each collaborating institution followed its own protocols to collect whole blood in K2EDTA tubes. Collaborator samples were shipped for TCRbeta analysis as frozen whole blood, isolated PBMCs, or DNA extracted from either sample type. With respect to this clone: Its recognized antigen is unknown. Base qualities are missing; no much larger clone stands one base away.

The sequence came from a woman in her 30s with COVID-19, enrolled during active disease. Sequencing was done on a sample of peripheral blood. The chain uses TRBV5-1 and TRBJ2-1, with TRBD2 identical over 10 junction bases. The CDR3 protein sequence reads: CASSLGGLALNEQFF. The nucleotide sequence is TGCGCCAGCAGCTTGGGGGGACTAGCGCTAAATGAGCAGTTCTTC.